The 7 T cell receptor beta chains below come from one sample, sequenced in a study of T cell changes during pregnancy in multiple sclerosis. Profiling relied on immunoSEQ multiplex PCR, and the TCRdb table lists in-frame clones only, not all of them. This table has around 66,000 clones, about nine tenths appearing once. Sample: peripheral blood, taken in the third trimester of pregnancy. These receptors were collected from a female donor in good health, enrolled as a control in a pregnancy study.

The chain recombines TRBV27 with TRBJ2-5; TRBD2 aligns across 8 bases. The V segment lost 6 bases and the J segment 0 bases; nucleotides outside the gene matches: 9. Per the germline V gene, CDR1 is MNHEY and CDR2 is SMNVEV (reference sequence). This CDR3 spans 16 amino acids. The CDR3 is CASSVFTSGYQETQYF. The CDR3 DNA sequence: TGTGCCAGCAGCGTTTTTACTAGCGGATACCAAGAGACCCAGTACTTC.

The rearrangement uses TRBV7-9 and TRBJ1-2; D unresolved. Germline V CDR1 and CDR2: SEHNR, FQNEAQ (reference sequence). The CDR3 totals 15 residues. Trimming shortened V by 0 bases and J by 8 bases, and 16 bases separated the two germline ends. The CDR3 sequence is CASSLATRKSDGYTF. CDR3 bases: TGTGCCAGCAGCTTAGCTACGAGAAAAAGCGACGGCTACACCTTC.

V gene TRBV5-6 combines with J gene TRBJ1-2; D may be TRBD1 (5 bases). V was clipped by 5 bases and J by 8 bases, with 13 bases between them. Germline-derived CDR1 and CDR2 are SGHDT and YYEEEE. The CDR3 runs 12 residues. The CDR3 reads CASSDSLRGYTF. The CDR3 nucleotides read TGTGCCAGCAGTGACAGTCTGAGGGGCTACACCTTC.

The chain joins TRBV30 to TRBJ1-6; TRBD1 matches 9 bases. Germline-derived CDR1 and CDR2 are GTSNPN and SVGIG (reference sequence). There are 14 residues in the CDR3. Unmatched junction bases numbered 2, after V lost 2 bases and J lost 6 bases. The CDR3 spells CAWSWGQGNSPLHF. The CDR3 region has the DNA TGTGCCTGGAGTTGGGGACAGGGTAATTCACCCCTCCACTTT. The variable domain in full, completed from reference TRBV30 and TRBJ1-6, reads SQTIHQWPATLVQPVGSPLSLECTVEGTSNPNLYWYRQAAGRGLQLLFYSVGIGQISSEVPQNLSASRPQDRQFILSSKKLLLSDSGFYLCAWSWGQGNSPLHFGNGTRLTVT.

The rearrangement joins TRBV7-9 to TRBJ1-2; 9 bases are shared with TRBD1. Germline loops: CDR1 SEHNR, CDR2 FQNEAQ (reference sequence). Unmatched junction bases numbered 11, after V lost 5 bases and J lost 1 base. This CDR3 is built from 17 residues. The CDR3 spells CASSPRSDRGGNYGYTF. CDR3 in DNA: TGTGCCAGCAGCCCCCGGTCGGACAGGGGAGGTAACTATGGCTACACCTTC.

The rearrangement joins TRBV9 to TRBJ1-1, with 8 nucleotides matching TRBD1. The CDR3 totals 15 residues. V dropped 4 bases and J dropped 4; count of bases not matched to a gene: 9. CDR1 SGDLS and CDR2 YYNGEE come from the germline V gene. Written as DNA, the CDR3 is TGTGCCAGCAGCACGGTACAGGGGGAGGGCACTGAAGCTTTCTTT. Translation: CASSTVQGEGTEAFF.

CDR3: CASMPRTNTGELFF. CDR3 DNA sequence: TGTGCCAGTATGCCCAGGACGAACACCGGGGAGCTGTTTTTT. The chain joins TRBV19 to TRBJ2-2; unclear D gene. Trimming stripped 7 bases from V and 0 bases from J, with 9 bases between. Germline CDR1 and CDR2: LNHDA and SQIVND (reference sequence). This CDR3 has 14 amino acids.